This TCR beta chain was sequenced in a study of blood T cell repertoires in COVID-19. Study details: COVID-19 samples, acute and convalescent, were from the United States, Italy and Spain. Sample material is recorded as cDNA or gDNA derived from T cells, B-cell-depleted T cells, or PBMCs.

Source study methods: Amplification from reference gene primers served as the basis for estimated nucleated cell counts. Only in-frame clones appear in the TCRdb table, and some are missing; sequencing was by immunoSEQ multiplex PCR. V and J calls and clone size are copied from that table; D and trimming were computed from the DNA. The sample holds some 200,000 clones, almost 85% seen once. The V gene lost 7 bases and the J gene lost 0 bases, with 12 bases spanning the gap. This CDR3 is 14 amino acids long. The germline V gene has CDR1 MNHEY and CDR2 SVGAGI. The V call is TRBV6-5, the J call TRBJ1-1; no reliable D call. The clonotype comes from a human donor with acute or convalescent COVID-19. The donor label of this sample is uncertain. Sequences were obtained from peripheral blood. In DNA form, the CDR3 reads TGTGCCAGCACCCCCCTTAACATGAACACTGAAGCTTTCTTT. Translation: CASTPLNMNTEAFF.